The clone carrying this TCR beta chain was counted once. Its target is not known. The PCR had 60 Vbeta and 13 Jbeta primers. Per the authors' pipeline: A later analysis counted 80 million or so unique TCR beta chains, 9.5 million to 12 million shared. Method: immunoSEQ multiplex PCR; TCRdb's copy keeps in-frame clones and lacks some. For V, J and clone size, that table is used; D and trimming come from the DNA. Of approximately 150,000 clones listed, roughly 80% are singletons. This sample is drawn from a study of cytomegalovirus exposure and HLA in healthy donors. Germline CDR1 reads MDHEN; CDR2 reads SYDVKM. V was clipped by 5 bases and J by 11 bases; unmatched bases: 4. The CDR3 totals 14 residues. Findings of the study overall: About 87% or about 30% of the time was how often most TCR beta V segments were productive, according to an earlier analysis. Later genetic work tied a missense DCLRE1C variant to beta-chain V and J trimming. Across HLA loci, a later analysis found differing TCR association rates, with DRB1 most and HLA-C fewest.

The sequence was collected from a man aged 50 to 60 in good health and CMV-seropositive. The specimen was PBMCs. The gene calls are TRBV28 and TRBJ2-1; the match to TRBD2 covers 15 bases. CDR3 sequence (DNA): TGTGCCAGCAGTGGACTAGCGGGAGGGCGTAAGCAGTTCTTC. Its protein product is CASSGLAGGRKQFF.